A single sample gave rise to the 31 T cell receptor beta chains below, sequenced in a study of technical replicates of blood from a handful of donors. This table comes from immunoSEQ multiplex PCR, and its TCRdb copy is limited to in-frame clones, with some not included. This table holds some 80,000 clones, 70% to 90% found once. Sequences were obtained from PBMCs. All receptors derive from a human donor in good health. Some clones in this sample may be carry-over from other donors' samples.

This chain links TRBV6-1 with TRBJ1-2; a possible D gene is TRBD1 (6 bases). The germline V and J ends were trimmed by 6 bases and 13 bases, with 18 bases remaining between them. Germline values: CDR1 MNHNS, CDR2 SASEGT. The length of the CDR3 is 12 residues. The CDR3 region is CASRDGTRSGTF. The CDR3 DNA sequence: TGTGCCAGCAGAGACGGGACACGGTCGGGCACCTTC.

The chain recombines TRBV29-1 with TRBJ2-3; a weak D match, TRBD2 (6 bases). The CDR3 length is 15 residues. Germline CDR1 reads SQVTM; CDR2 reads ANQGSEA. Trimming removed 5 bases from V and 3 bases from J, with 18 bases in between. CDR3: CSVLPRASVTDTQYF. For the CDR3, the DNA is TGCAGCGTTCTCCCCCGCGCTAGCGTGACAGATACGCAGTATTTT.

The V and J genes are TRBV7-9 and TRBJ1-3; 7 bases match TRBD1. Germline V gene lookup returns CDR1 SEHNR and CDR2 FQNEAQ (reference sequence). V lost 6 bases and J lost 4; bases outside the gene matches: 6. This CDR3 has 14 amino acids. CDR3 in amino acids: CASSLDRPGNTIYF. CDR3 DNA sequence: TGTGCCAGCAGTTTGGACAGGCCCGGAAACACCATATATTTT.

In this sample, this clone turned up once. The chain couples TRBV29-1 to TRBJ1-5; 7 bases fit TRBD1. This CDR3 has 13 amino acids. CDR1 is SQVTM and CDR2 is ANQGSEA in the germline V gene. V was pared by 4 bases and J by 4 bases, with 4 bases of the junction left unmatched. The CDR3, as DNA: TGCAGCGTTGCGGGACAGAGAAATCAGCCCCAGCATTTT. Its translation: CSVAGQRNQPQHF.

This chain links TRBV25-1 with TRBJ1-5; no definite D call. CDR3 size: 16 residues. Germline assignment: CDR1 MGHDK and CDR2 SYGVNS. The V end lost 2 bases, the J end lost 3 bases, and 14 bases lay between the germline ends. CDR3 region: CASSEATFRYNQPQHF. CDR3 nucleotides: TGTGCCAGCAGTGAAGCGACATTCCGATACAATCAGCCCCAGCATTTT.

CDR3 nucleotides: TGTGCCAGCAGTTTACGAGCGGAGACCCTAAATGAGCAGTTCTTC. It yields the protein CASSLRAETLNEQFF. This chain connects TRBV27 to TRBJ2-1; maybe TRBD2 (5 bases). From germline, CDR1 is MNHEY and CDR2 SMNVEV (reference sequence). Trimming removed 2 bases at V and 7 bases at J, with 15 bases between. There are 15 residues in the CDR3.

The CDR3 sequence is CASSQGQEDQPQHF. DNA of the CDR3: TGCGCCAGCAGTCAGGGACAGGAAGATCAGCCCCAGCATTTT. V gene TRBV23-1 combines with J gene TRBJ1-5, with TRBD1 matching over 8 bases. TRBV23-1 is noted as an ORF with a role that remains uncertain. Trimming cost V 3 bases and J 5 bases; bases outside gene matches: 3. This CDR3 has 14 residues.

The chain employs TRBV7-8 and TRBJ1-5; the match to TRBD1 covers 9 bases. Germline V gene sequence: CDR1 SGHVS, CDR2 FQNEAQ. Unmatched junction bases numbered 10, after V lost 4 bases and J lost 6 bases. The CDR3 extends over 16 amino acids. CDR3 nucleotide sequence: TGTGCCAGCAGCTCTCACAGGGGGCGCTTGGGTCAGCCCCAGCATTTT. This gives the protein CASSSHRGRLGQPQHF.

V gene TRBV2 combines with J gene TRBJ1-2, with a weak D call TRBD1 (6 bases). Trimming cost V 6 bases and J 6 bases, with 20 bases left between them. The CDR3 consists of 15 residues. CDR1 and CDR2 from the germline V gene are SNHLY and FYNNEI. The CDR3 nucleotides read TGTGCCAGCAGGGGGGCAAGACAGGATTTAGATGGCTACACCTTC. It encodes CASRGARQDLDGYTF.

There are a few counts of this clone. The chain employs TRBV6-5 and TRBJ2-7; TRBD1 aligns across 12 bases. Trimming took 6 bases from V and 4 from J; bases not matched to a gene: 7. The CDR3 has 15 residues. From germline, CDR1 is MNHEY and CDR2 SVGAGI. Written as DNA, the CDR3 is TGTGCCAGCAGCCGGGGACAGGGGGCGAGGTACGAGCAGTACTTC. Amino acid sequence: CASSRGQGARYEQYF.

V is TRBV9 and J is TRBJ2-1; D call uncertain. The V and J ends lost 3 bases and 9 bases respectively, with 13 bases between them. Per germline, CDR1 SGDLS and CDR2 YYNGEE. The CDR3 sequence is 13 residues long. The DNA of the CDR3 is TGTGCCAGCAGCGCCCTAATAGTGTCTGAGCAGTTCTTC. Its protein is CASSALIVSEQFF.

This chain connects TRBV5-5 to TRBJ1-1; TRBD1 might be the D (6 bases). CDR3 size: 13 residues. Germline CDR1 reads SGHKS; CDR2 reads YYEKEE (reference sequence). V was cut by 4 bases and J by 8 bases, with 15 bases left in between. CDR3 sequence (DNA): TGTGCCAGCAGCCAAAGACAGGCAGTCGAAGCTTTCTTT. Amino acid sequence: CASSQRQAVEAFF.

This clone was recorded once. The chain employs TRBV9 and TRBJ2-7; D may be TRBD2 (6 bases). CDR1 is SGDLS and CDR2 is YYNGEE in the germline V gene. V lost 2 bases to trimming and J lost 2 bases, with 11 bases between them. The CDR3 consists of 14 residues. CDR3 DNA: TGTGCCAGCAGCGTCCGACTAGGCCCCTACGAGCAGTACTTC. Amino acids: CASSVRLGPYEQYF.

The genes are TRBV15 and TRBJ2-7, with 9 positions matching TRBD1. The CDR3 is 14 amino acids. V was clipped by 6 bases and J by 1 base; unmatched bases: 4. Germline values: CDR1 LNHNV, CDR2 YYDKDF (reference sequence). CDR3 region: CATRSTGGSYEQYF. The CDR3 DNA reads as TGTGCCACCAGGTCGACAGGGGGTTCCTACGAGCAGTACTTC.

The chain uses TRBV28 and TRBJ1-5, with 7 nucleotides matching TRBD1. The V segment lost 5 bases and the J segment 4 bases; nucleotides outside the gene matches: 11. The germline CDR1 and CDR2 sequences are MDHEN and SYDVKM. CDR3 length equals 16 residues. This CDR3 reads CASSLSGGRGNQPQHF. The CDR3, as DNA: TGTGCCAGCAGTCTCTCAGGGGGGCGCGGTAATCAGCCCCAGCATTTT.

This chain connects TRBV5-1 to TRBJ2-7, with a possible D match to TRBD1 (6 bases). V was shortened by 0 bases and J by 4 bases, with 11 bases between the two germline ends. The germline V gene has CDR1 SGHRS and CDR2 YFSETQ. The CDR3 has 14 residues. The CDR3 is CASSLDWGPYEQYF. The CDR3, as DNA: TGCGCCAGCAGCTTGGACTGGGGGCCTTACGAGCAGTACTTC.

The rearrangement joins TRBV5-4 to TRBJ2-1; 10 bases map to TRBD2. Trimming took 3 bases from V and 6 from J; bases not matched to a gene: 6. Germline CDR1 and CDR2: SGHNT and YYREEE (reference sequence). This CDR3 contains 15 residues. CDR3 coding DNA: TGTGCCAGCAGCTCCTCACTAGCGGGGAGCAATGAGCAGTTCTTC. Encoded protein: CASSSSLAGSNEQFF.

The chain is built from TRBV4-3 and TRBJ2-7, with 7 bases identical to TRBD2. The CDR3 is 16 amino acids. Germline loops: CDR1 LGHNA, CDR2 YSLEER. Trimming cost V 0 bases and J 3 bases; bases outside gene matches: 8. This CDR3 reads CASSQDLGLVVYEQYF. In nucleotides, the CDR3 is TGCGCCAGCAGCCAAGACCTTGGACTAGTAGTCTACGAGCAGTACTTC.

The table lists this clone with a few counts. The gene calls are TRBV30 and TRBJ1-1; the D is unclear. The V and J ends lost 2 bases and 4 bases respectively, with 14 bases between them. Germline CDR1 reads GTSNPN; CDR2 reads SVGIG (reference sequence). CDR3 length equals 14 residues. The CDR3, as DNA: TGTGCCTGGAGTCCGGGGATCGGGATCACTGAAGCTTTCTTT. Protein: CAWSPGIGITEAFF.

This sequence joins TRBV6-5 and TRBJ2-7; no definite D call. V dropped 6 bases and J dropped 5 bases, with 20 bases sitting between them. The CDR3 sequence is 15 residues long. Germline CDR1 is MNHEY and CDR2 is SVGAGI. CDR3 nucleotides: TGTGCCAGCAGCCGGATACAAACCGAGAGCGACGAGCAGTACTTC. Translating it yields CASSRIQTESDEQYF.

There are a few counts of this clone. The chain is built from TRBV11-2 and TRBJ1-1, with D perhaps TRBD1 (6 bases). The germline V and J ends were trimmed by 5 bases and 1 base, with 8 bases remaining between them. This CDR3 has 13 amino acids. Germline CDR1 SGHAT, CDR2 FQNNGV. For the CDR3, the DNA is TGTGCCAGCAGCGTGGACAGGAACACTGAAGCTTTCTTT. Translating it yields CASSVDRNTEAFF.

The chain has TRBV18 and TRBJ1-1; D gene uncertain. From germline, CDR1 is KGHSH and CDR2 LQKENI. V dropped 3 bases and J dropped 2 bases, with 7 bases sitting between them. This CDR3 is 13 amino acids long. The CDR3 bases are TGTGCCAGCTCACCTCAAACAAACACTGAAGCTTTCTTT. It encodes CASSPQTNTEAFF.

This clone is a singleton in its sample. The chain is built from TRBV9 and TRBJ2-3; 8 bases map to TRBD2. The V gene end was trimmed by 1 base and the J gene end by 2 bases; junction bases not matched to a gene: 12. CDR3 length: 18 amino acids. Germline assignment: CDR1 SGDLS and CDR2 YYNGEE. The chain's CDR3 is CASSVNRRLAMFTDTQYF. The DNA of the CDR3 is TGTGCCAGCAGCGTAAATAGGAGACTAGCGATGTTCACAGATACGCAGTATTTT.

The J gene is TRBJ1-1, the V gene TRBV5-1; 7 positions agree with TRBD1. Germline V gene sequence: CDR1 SGHRS, CDR2 YFSETQ. V shed 0 bases and J 4 bases; nucleotides not matched to a gene: 3. The CDR3 has 14 residues. DNA for the CDR3: TGCGCCAGCAGCTTGGCCGACAGGGTCACTGAAGCTTTCTTT. Its protein product is CASSLADRVTEAFF.

The chain links TRBV11-2 to TRBJ1-2; D unclear. Germline V gene lookup returns CDR1 SGHAT and CDR2 FQNNGV. This CDR3 region has 13 residues. With 0 bases removed from V and 1 base from J, the gap between germline ends came to 3 bases. The CDR3 bases are TGTGCCAGCAGCTTAGACAGTAACTATGGCTACACCTTC. Translated, it gives CASSLDSNYGYTF.

The V and J genes are TRBV4-3 and TRBJ2-5; the match to TRBD2 covers 12 bases. CDR1 LGHNA and CDR2 YSLEER come from the germline V gene. V lost 2 bases and J lost 1; bases outside the gene matches: 5. The CDR3 is made up of 17 amino acids. Here the CDR3 DNA reads TGCGCCAGCAGCCAATTTACTAGCGGGGGGTCCCAAGAGACCCAGTACTTC. Amino acid sequence: CASSQFTSGGSQETQYF.

The V and J genes are TRBV5-1 and TRBJ2-5; 7 nucleotides line up with TRBD2. The CDR3 is 13 amino acids. The V gene's germline CDR1 is SGHRS and CDR2 YFSETQ. J lost 5 bases, V lost 4 bases, and 5 bases had no gene match. The CDR3 DNA follows: TGCGCCAGCAGCCGGACTAGAGAGGAGACCCAGTACTTC. The encoded protein is CASSRTREETQYF.

This chain joins TRBV7-2 and TRBJ1-1; 7 bases fit TRBD1. Trimming at V came to 3 bases and at J to 4 bases, leaving 5 bases not matched to a gene. CDR3 length equals 14 residues. Germline V lookup: CDR1 SGHTA, CDR2 FQGNSA. The CDR3 coding sequence is TGTGCCAGCAGCTTCGACAGGGCTGGCACTGAAGCTTTCTTT. It is translated as CASSFDRAGTEAFF. Filled out from reference TRBV7-2 and TRBJ1-1, the complete variable domain reads GAGVSQSPSNKVTEKGKDVELRCDPISGHTALYWYRQSLGQGLEFLIYFQGNSAPDKSGLPSDRFSAERTGGSVSTLTIQRTQQEDSAVYLCASSFDRAGTEAFFGQGTRLTVV.

The V call is TRBV7-2, the J call TRBJ1-6, with 11 bases fitting TRBD1. The CDR3 is 14 residues long. With 6 bases clipped from V and 8 bases from J, the junction kept 3 bases outside the gene matches. The germline gives CDR1 SGHTA, CDR2 FQGNSA. The CDR3 protein is CASRRDRGDSPLHF. The CDR3 nucleotides are TGTGCCAGCAGACGGGACAGGGGGGATTCACCCCTCCACTTT.

The chain has TRBV12-5 and TRBJ2-2, with D perhaps matching TRBD2 (5 bases). This CDR3 spans 14 amino acids. The V end was cut by 9 bases, the J end by 2 bases, with 13 bases between. The germline V gene has CDR1 LGHNT and CDR2 FRNRAP. The CDR3 here is CASRADGNTGELFF. DNA for the CDR3: TGTGCTAGCCGAGCGGACGGTAACACCGGGGAGCTGTTTTTT.

This clone was counted a few times. The chain uses TRBV7-2 and TRBJ2-7, with TRBD2 matching over 12 bases. Germline CDR1 and CDR2: SGHTA and FQGNSA. The CDR3 runs 18 residues. J was trimmed by 2 bases and V by 0 bases; bases with no gene match: 8. The CDR3 is CASSLARWTSGTTYEQYF. The CDR3 DNA sequence: TGTGCCAGCAGCTTAGCGAGGTGGACTAGCGGGACAACCTACGAGCAGTACTTC.